This T cell receptor (beta chain) was profiled in a study of graft-versus-host responses after intestinal transplantation (dated by TCRdb to the early 2020s). The study in broad terms: Recipients received multivisceral, liver-intestinal, or isolated intestinal transplants. The cohort enrolled 20 to 30 intestinal transplant recipients, one of whom was a retransplant, and a few patients without pretransplant specimens were excluded. Bulk TCR-beta CDR3 sequencing was used to track graft-versus-host and host-versus-graft alloreactive T cell clones in the graft, circulation and bone marrow after intestinal transplantation. Donor T cell macrochimerism was defined as a peak of at least 4% donor T cells among recipient peripheral blood mononuclear cells. Every recipient was given anti-thymocyte globulin induction, then maintenance tacrolimus and steroids for about 3 years. To identify alloreactive clones, pre-transplant mixed lymphocyte reaction products were sequenced and then compared with unstimulated pre-transplant donor and recipient T cells. Rather than being sequenced by the commercial service, samples from a few later patients were sequenced in-house on an Illumina MiSeq and processed with MiXCR.

Comment on this clone: Its antigen is unknown. Base qualities were left out, and no much larger clone turns up one base away.

This specimen's time point label, per the study, means: cells obtained before transplantation from donor or recipient. CD3+CD4+ and CD3+CD8+ populations were FACS-sorted from unstimulated pre-transplant donor and recipient cells taken from spleen or lymph nodes. Libraries were built with the immunoSEQ multiplex PCR assay. For most patients, genomic DNA was isolated with the Qiagen DNeasy Blood and Tissue Kit and sent frozen to Adaptive Biotechnologies for TCR sequencing. For most patients, high-throughput TCR-beta CDR3 sequencing of genomic DNA was performed by Adaptive Biotechnologies. The published analysis was carried out like this. TCR sequencing data were retrieved from Adaptive's ImmunoSEQ software for about 17 patients, whereas three other patients were processed with MiXCR and VDJtools. To correct CD4 versus CD8 sorting errors, any sequence found in both subsets at a frequency ratio below 5:1 was removed. CDR3 nucleotide sequences shared between donor and recipient were removed because the origin of such sequences could not be assigned. Alloreactive clones required at least 2-fold expansion over unstimulated cells and minimum CFSE-low frequency of 0.002% (template counts) or 0.001% (read counts). A clone was considered mappable if detected in the sequenced pre-transplant spleen, lymph node, or MLR CFSE-low populations of the donor or recipient. The cumulative frequency of alloreactive clones was calculated as a percentage of all sequences, weighted by copy number. Imported from immuneACCESS, the table was reduced by TCRdb to in-frame sequences with V and J called. These copies leave out some clones; in studies compared against another copy, an unresolved V gene accounts for under half, and the cause of the remainder is not known. V, J and clone size were drawn from that table, and D and trimming were deduced from the DNA. The sample data list around 70,000 clones, and roughly 90% of these were observed just once. The ten biggest clones cover around 2.3% of the sample.

What the work shows at the level of the full study, not this receptor alone: The conclusions were limited by the relatively low number and heterogeneity of the intestinal transplant patients. High GvH to HvG T cell clonal ratios were observed in the allografts of patients with donor T cell macrochimerism. GvH clones turned up in recipient bone marrow, with some appearing earlier in ileal mucosa or blood, a pattern consistent with an intestinal mucosal origin. Early after transplant, peak levels of circulating GvH clones were found to be associated with declines in HvG clones.

The sequence was collected from a human donor who received an intestinal transplant. The sequencing here drew on unstimulated CD8+ T cells sorted from spleen or lymph node cells, taken before intestinal transplant.

The sequenced DNA: TGCGCCAGCAGCCCGGTATACAGCTACGAGCAGTACTTC. Its translation is CASSPVYSYEQYF. The chain links TRBV4-3 with TRBJ2-7; the D gene lacks a confident call. In the germline V gene, CDR1 corresponds to LGHNA and CDR2 to YSLEER. Including cysteine and phenylalanine, the CDR3 has 13 amino acids. The retained sequence is limited to the CDR3, 39 bases, with the frame set at the first base. Between the V and J ends, shortened by 4 bases and 3 bases respectively, the junction contains 10 bases.